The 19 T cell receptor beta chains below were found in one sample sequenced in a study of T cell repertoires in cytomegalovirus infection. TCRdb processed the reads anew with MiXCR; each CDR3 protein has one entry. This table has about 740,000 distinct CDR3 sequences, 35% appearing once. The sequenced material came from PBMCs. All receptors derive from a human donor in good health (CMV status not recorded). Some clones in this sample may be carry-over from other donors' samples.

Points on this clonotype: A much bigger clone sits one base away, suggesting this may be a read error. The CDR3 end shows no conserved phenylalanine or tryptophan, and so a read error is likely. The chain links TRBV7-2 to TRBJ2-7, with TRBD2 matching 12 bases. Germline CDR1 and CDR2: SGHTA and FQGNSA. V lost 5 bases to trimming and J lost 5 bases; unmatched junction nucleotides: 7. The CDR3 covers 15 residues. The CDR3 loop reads CASSPLLAGGHEQYL. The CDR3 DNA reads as TGTGCCAGCAGCCCGTTACTAGCGGGAGGCCACGAGCAGTACTTA.

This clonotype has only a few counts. The CDR3 loop reads CASSPPGTGTYGYTF. The CDR3 bases are TGTGCCAGCAGCCCCCCCGGAACAGGGACCTATGGCTACACCTTC. The chain couples TRBV7-9 to TRBJ1-2, with D possibly being TRBD1 (6 bases). V lost 5 bases and J 4 bases, leaving 17 bases between the germline ends. This CDR3 comprises 15 residues. Germline-derived CDR1 and CDR2 are SEHNR and FQNEAQ (reference sequence).

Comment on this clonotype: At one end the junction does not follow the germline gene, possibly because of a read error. DNA of the CDR3: TGTGCCAGCAGCTTAGTCGGGGGGACTTTGAACACCGGGGTGCTGTTTTTT. Translated: CASSLVGGTLNTGVLFF. The genes are TRBV11-2 and TRBJ2-2; 7 nucleotides align to TRBD2. CDR1 SGHAT and CDR2 FQNNGV come from the germline V gene. The CDR3 has 17 amino acids.

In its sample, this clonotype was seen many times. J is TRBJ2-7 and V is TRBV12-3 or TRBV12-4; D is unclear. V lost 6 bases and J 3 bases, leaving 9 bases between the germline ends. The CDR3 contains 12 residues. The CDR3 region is CASSLGDYEQYF. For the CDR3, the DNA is TGTGCCAGCAGCCTCGGAGACTACGAGCAGTACTTC.

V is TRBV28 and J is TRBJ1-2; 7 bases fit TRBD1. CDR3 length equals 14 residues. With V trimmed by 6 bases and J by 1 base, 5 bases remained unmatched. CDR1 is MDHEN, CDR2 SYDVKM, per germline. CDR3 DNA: TGTGCCAGCAGCGCACAGGGGAATAACTATGGCTACACCTTC. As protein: CASSAQGNNYGYTF.

CDR3 DNA: TGTGCCAGCAGTCGAGAACAGGGTCCCTTCTACAATGAGCAGTTCTTC. Amino acids: CASSREQGPFYNEQFF. The chain joins TRBV2 to TRBJ2-1; possible D gene TRBD1, 6 bases. The CDR3 is 16 amino acids. V was cut by 5 bases and J by 3 bases, with 17 bases left in between. Per germline, CDR1 SNHLY and CDR2 FYNNEI.

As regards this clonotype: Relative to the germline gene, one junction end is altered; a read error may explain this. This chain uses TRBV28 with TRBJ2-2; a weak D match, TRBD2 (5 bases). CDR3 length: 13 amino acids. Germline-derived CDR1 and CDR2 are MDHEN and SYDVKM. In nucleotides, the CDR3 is TGTGCCACCCGTGGGGTAATCCCCGGGGAGCCGTTTTTT. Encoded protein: CATRGVIPGEPFF.

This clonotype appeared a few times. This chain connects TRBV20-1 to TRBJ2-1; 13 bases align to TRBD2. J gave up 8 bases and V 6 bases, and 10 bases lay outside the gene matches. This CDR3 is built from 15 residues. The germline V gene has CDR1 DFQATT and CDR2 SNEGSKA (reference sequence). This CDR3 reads CSAIRTSGSMDEQFF. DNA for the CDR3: TGCAGTGCCATCCGGACTAGCGGGAGCATGGATGAGCAGTTCTTC.

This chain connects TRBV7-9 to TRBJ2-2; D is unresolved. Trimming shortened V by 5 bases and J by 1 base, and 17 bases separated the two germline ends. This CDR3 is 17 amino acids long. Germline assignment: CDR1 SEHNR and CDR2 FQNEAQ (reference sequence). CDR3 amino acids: CASSAPATFRNTGELFF. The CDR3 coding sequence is TGTGCCAGCAGCGCACCCGCGACCTTTCGGAACACCGGGGAGCTGTTTTTT.

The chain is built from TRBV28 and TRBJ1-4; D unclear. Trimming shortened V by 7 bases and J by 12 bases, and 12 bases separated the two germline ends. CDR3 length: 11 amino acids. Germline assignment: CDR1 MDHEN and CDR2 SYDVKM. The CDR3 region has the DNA TGTGCCAGCACAAACTTTTTTGAACTGTTTTTT. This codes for CASTNFFELFF.

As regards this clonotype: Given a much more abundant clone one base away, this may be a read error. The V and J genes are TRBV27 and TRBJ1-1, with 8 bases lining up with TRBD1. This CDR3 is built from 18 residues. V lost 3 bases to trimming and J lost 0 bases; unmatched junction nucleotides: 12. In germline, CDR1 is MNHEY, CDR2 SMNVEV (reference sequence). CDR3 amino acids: CASSFAGGSAFMNTEAFF. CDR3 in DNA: TGTGCCAGCAGTTTTGCAGGGGGCTCGGCATTCATGAACACTGAAGCTTTCTTT.

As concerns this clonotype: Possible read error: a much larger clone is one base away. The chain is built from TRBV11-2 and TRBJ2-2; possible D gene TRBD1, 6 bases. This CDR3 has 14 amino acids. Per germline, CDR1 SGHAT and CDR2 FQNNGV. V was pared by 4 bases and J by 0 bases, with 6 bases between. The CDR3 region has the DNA TGTGCCAGCAGCTACAGGGCGAACACCGGGGAGCTGTTTTTT. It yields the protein CASSYRANTGELFF.

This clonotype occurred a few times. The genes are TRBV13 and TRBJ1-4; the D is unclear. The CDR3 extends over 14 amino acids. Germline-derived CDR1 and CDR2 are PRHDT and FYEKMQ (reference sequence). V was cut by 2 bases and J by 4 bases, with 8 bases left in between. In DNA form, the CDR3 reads TGTGCCAGCAGCTTAAAAGCGGGTAATGAAAAACTGTTTTTT. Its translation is CASSLKAGNEKLFF.

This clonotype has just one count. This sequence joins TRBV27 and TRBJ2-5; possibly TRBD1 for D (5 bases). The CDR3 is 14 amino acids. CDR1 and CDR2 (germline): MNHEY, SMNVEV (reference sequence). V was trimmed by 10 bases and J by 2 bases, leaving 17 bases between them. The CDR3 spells CATKWVDSQETQYF. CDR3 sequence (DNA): TGTGCCACCAAGTGGGTCGACAGTCAAGAGACCCAGTACTTC.

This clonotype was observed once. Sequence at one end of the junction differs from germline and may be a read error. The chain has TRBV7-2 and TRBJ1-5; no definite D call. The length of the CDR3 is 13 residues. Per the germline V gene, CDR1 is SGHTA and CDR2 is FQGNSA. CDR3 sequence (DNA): TGTGCCAGCAGCTTGATCGACAATCATCCCCATCATTTT. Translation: CASSLIDNHPHHF.

The CDR3 sequence: CASRAIAGGTDTQYF. For the CDR3, the DNA is TGTGCCAGCAGAGCTATAGCGGGGGGCACAGATACGCAGTATTTT. V usage is TRBV6-4 and J usage is TRBJ2-3, with TRBD2 identical over 9 bases. The ends lost 6 bases at V and 1 base at J; junction bases unmatched: 5. The CDR3 runs 15 residues. Germline CDR1 reads MRHNA; CDR2 reads SNTAGT.

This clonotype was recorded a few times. CDR3 residues: CASSLGTGVSYEQYF. The DNA for the CDR3 is TGTGCCAGCAGCCTCGGGACAGGGGTCTCCTACGAGCAGTACTTC. This chain links TRBV7-9 with TRBJ2-7; 10 bases line up with TRBD1. Germline CDR1 reads SEHNR; CDR2 reads FQNEAQ (reference sequence). The CDR3 has 15 amino acids. Germline trimming cut 5 bases from V and 0 bases from J; bases unmatched to any gene: 4. The entire variable domain, with the rest obtained from reference TRBV7-9 and TRBJ2-7, is as follows: DTGVSQNPRHKITKRGQNVTFRCDPISEHNRLYWYRQTLGQGPEFLTYFQNEAQLEKSRLLSDRFSAERPKGSFSTLEIQRTEQGDSAMYLCASSLGTGVSYEQYFGPGTRLTVT.

CDR3 protein: CSARALLGAQHF. CDR3 nucleotides: TGCAGTGCTAGGGCACTCCTAGGGGCCCAGCATTTT. The rearrangement uses TRBV20-1 and TRBJ1-5, with a possible D match to TRBD1 (5 bases). Germline assignment: CDR1 DFQATT and CDR2 SNEGSKA (reference sequence). The CDR3 has 12 residues. The V end was cut by 3 bases, the J end by 11 bases, with 14 bases between.

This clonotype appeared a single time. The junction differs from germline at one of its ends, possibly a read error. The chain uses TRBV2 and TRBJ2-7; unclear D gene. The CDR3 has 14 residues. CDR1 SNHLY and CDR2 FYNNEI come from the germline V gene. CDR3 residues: CVSSDDNGVYEQYF. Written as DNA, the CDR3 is TGTGTCAGCAGTGATGATAACGGCGTCTACGAGCAGTACTTC.